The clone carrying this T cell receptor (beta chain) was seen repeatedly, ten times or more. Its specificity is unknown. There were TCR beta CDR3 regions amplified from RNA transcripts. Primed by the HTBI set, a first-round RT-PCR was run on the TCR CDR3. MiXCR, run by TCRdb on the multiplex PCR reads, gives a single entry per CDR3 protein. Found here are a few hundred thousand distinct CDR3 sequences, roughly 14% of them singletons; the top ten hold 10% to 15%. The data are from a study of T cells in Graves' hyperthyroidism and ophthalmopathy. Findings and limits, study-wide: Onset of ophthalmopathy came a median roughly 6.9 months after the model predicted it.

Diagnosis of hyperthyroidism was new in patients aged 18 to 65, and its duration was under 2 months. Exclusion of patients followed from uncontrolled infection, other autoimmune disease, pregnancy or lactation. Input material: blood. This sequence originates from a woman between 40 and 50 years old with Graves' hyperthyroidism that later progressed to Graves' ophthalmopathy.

CDR3 nucleotide sequence: TGCGCCAGCAGCCGACTAGCGGGAGGGCCTCTGAGCACAGATACGCAGTATTTT. The encoded protein is CASSRLAGGPLSTDTQYF. The chain couples TRBV5-1 to TRBJ2-3; 14 nucleotides align to TRBD2. Losses at the gene ends were 4 bases for V and 0 bases for J; bases not matched to a gene: 7. The CDR3 loop spans 18 amino acids. Per germline, CDR1 SGHRS and CDR2 YFSETQ.